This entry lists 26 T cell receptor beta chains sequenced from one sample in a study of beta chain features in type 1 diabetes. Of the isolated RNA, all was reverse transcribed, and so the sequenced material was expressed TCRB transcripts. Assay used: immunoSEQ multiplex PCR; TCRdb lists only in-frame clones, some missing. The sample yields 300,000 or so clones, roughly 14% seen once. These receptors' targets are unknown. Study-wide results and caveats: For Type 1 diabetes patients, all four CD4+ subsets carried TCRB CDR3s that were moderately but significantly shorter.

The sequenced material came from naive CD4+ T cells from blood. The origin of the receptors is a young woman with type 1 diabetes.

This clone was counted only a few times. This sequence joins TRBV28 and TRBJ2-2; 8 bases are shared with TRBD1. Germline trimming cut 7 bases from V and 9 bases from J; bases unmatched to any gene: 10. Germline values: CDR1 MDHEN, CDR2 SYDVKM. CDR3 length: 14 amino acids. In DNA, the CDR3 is TGTGCCAGCACTCCTACAGGGGGAGTCCGGGAGCTGTTTTTT. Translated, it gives CASTPTGGVRELFF.

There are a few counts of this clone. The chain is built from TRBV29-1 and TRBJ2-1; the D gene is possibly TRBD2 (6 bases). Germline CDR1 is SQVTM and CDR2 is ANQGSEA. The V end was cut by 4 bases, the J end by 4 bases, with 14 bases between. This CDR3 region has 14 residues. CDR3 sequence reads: CSVADGGKYNEQFF. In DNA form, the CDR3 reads TGCAGCGTTGCTGATGGGGGGAAGTACAATGAGCAGTTCTTC.

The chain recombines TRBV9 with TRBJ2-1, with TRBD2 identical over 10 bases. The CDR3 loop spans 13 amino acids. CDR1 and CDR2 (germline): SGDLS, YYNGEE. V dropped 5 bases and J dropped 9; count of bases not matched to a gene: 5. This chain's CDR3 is CASRASGSSEQFF. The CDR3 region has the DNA TGTGCCAGCAGGGCTAGCGGGAGTAGTGAGCAGTTCTTC.

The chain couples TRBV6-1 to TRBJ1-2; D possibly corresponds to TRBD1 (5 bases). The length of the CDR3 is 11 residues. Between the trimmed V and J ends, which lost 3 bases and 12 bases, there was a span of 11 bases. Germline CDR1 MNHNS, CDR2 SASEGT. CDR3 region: CASSDPGTHTF. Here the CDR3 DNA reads TGTGCCAGCAGTGACCCCGGGACTCACACCTTC.

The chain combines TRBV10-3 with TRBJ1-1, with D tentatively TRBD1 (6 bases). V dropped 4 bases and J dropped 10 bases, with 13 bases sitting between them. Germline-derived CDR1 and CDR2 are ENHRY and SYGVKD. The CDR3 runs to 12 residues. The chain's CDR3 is CAISVGGQAAFF. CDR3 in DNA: TGTGCCATCAGTGTGGGGGGGCAGGCAGCTTTCTTT.

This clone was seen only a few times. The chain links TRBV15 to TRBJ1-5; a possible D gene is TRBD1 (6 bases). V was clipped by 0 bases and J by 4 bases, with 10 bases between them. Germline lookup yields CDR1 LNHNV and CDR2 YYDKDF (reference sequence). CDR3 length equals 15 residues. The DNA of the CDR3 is TGTGCCACCAGCAGAGAGAGGGGGAATAATCAGCCCCAGCATTTT. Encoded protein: CATSRERGNNQPQHF.

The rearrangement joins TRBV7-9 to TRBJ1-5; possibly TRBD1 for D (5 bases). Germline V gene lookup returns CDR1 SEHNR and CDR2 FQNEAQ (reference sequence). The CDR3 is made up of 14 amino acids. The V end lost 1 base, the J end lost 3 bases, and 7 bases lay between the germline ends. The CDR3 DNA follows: TGTGCCAGCAGCTTAGTAGGGGTCAATCAGCCCCAGCATTTT. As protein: CASSLVGVNQPQHF.

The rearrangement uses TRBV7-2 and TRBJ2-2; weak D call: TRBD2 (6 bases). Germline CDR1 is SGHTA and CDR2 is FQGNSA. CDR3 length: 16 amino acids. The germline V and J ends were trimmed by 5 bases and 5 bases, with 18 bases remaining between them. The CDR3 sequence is CASSELGGVGTGELFF. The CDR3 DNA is TGTGCCAGCAGCGAACTCGGGGGAGTTGGGACCGGGGAGCTGTTTTTT.

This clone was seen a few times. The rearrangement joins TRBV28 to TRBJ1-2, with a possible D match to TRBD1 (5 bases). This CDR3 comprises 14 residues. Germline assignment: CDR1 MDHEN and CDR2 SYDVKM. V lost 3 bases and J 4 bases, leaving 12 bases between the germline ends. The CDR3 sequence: CASSFGQGPYGYTF. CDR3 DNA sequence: TGTGCCAGCAGTTTCGGGCAGGGTCCCTATGGCTACACCTTC.

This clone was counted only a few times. In nucleotides, the CDR3 is TGTGCCAGCAGCTCGGACAGGTTCGGGGACAATGAGCAGTTCTTC. Protein sequence: CASSSDRFGDNEQFF. This chain links TRBV7-8 with TRBJ2-1, with 7 bases that match TRBD1. This CDR3 is 15 amino acids long. V shed 4 bases, J shed 5 bases, and the junction held 8 bases outside the gene matches. Germline V gives CDR1 SGHVS, CDR2 FQNEAQ. The variable domain in full, completed from reference TRBV7-8 and TRBJ2-1, reads GAGVSQSPRYKVAKRGQDVALRCDPISGHVSLFWYQQALGQGPEFLTYFQNEAQLDKSGLPSDRFFAERPEGSVSTLKIQRTQQEDSAVYLCASSSDRFGDNEQFFGPGTRLTVL.

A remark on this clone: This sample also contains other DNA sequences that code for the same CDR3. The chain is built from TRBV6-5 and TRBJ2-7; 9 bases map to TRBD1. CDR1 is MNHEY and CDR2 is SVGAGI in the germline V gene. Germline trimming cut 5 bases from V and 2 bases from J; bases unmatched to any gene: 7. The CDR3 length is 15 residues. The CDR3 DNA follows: TGTGCCAGCAGTCCGGGGACAGGGTCCACCTACGAGCAGTACGTC. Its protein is CASSPGTGSTYEQYV.

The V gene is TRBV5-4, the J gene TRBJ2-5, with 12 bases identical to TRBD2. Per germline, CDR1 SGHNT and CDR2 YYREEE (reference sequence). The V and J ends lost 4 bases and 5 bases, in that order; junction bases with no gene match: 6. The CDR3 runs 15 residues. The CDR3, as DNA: TGTGCCAGCAGCCCCTGGACTAGCGGGATGGAGACCCAGTACTTC. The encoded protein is CASSPWTSGMETQYF.

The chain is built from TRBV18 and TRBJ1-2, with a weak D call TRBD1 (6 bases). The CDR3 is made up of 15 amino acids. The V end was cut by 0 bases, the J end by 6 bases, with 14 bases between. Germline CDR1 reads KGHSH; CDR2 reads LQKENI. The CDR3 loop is CASSPPGQRSHGYTF. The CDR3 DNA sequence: TGTGCCAGCTCACCACCGGGACAAAGGTCCCATGGCTACACCTTC.

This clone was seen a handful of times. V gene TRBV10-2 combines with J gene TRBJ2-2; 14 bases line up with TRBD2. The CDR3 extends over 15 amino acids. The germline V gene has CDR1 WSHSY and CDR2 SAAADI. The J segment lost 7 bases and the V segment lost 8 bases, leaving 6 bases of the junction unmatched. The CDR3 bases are TGCGCCAGCCGCGGGACTAGCGGGAGTGGCGGGGAGCTGTTTTTT. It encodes CASRGTSGSGGELFF.

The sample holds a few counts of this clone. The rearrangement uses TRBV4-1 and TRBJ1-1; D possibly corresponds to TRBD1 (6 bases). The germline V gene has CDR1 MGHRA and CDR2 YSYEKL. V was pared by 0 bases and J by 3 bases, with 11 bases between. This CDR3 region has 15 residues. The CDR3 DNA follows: TGCGCCAGCAGCCAAGACGGGACACCCTACACTGAAGCTTTCTTT. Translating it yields CASSQDGTPYTEAFF.

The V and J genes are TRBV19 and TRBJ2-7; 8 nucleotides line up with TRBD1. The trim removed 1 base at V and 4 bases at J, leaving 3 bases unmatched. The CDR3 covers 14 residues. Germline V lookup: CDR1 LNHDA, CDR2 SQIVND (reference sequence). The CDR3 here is CASSIARGQYEQYF. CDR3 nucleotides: TGTGCCAGTAGTATAGCCAGGGGGCAATACGAGCAGTACTTC.

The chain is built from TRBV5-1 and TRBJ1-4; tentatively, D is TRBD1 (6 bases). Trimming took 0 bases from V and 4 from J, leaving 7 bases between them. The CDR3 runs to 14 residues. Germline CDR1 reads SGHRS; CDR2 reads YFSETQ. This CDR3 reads CASSLEQGNEKLFF. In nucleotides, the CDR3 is TGCGCCAGCAGCTTGGAACAGGGTAATGAAAAACTGTTTTTT.

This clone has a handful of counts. The CDR3 DNA follows: TGTGCCAGCAGTTTATCTCGGGGGGCAGGCCAAGAGACCCAGTACTTC. Its translation: CASSLSRGAGQETQYF. The rearrangement joins TRBV28 to TRBJ2-5; a possible D gene is TRBD2 (7 bases). The CDR3 covers 16 residues. Per germline, CDR1 MDHEN and CDR2 SYDVKM. The V end was cut by 1 base, the J end by 1 base, with 13 bases between.

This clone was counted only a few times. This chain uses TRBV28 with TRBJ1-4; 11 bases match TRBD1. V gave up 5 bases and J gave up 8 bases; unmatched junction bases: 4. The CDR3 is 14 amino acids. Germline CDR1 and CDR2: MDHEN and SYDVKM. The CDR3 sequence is CASSTRTGGEKLFF. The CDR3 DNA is TGTGCCAGCAGTACAAGGACAGGGGGCGAAAAACTGTTTTTT.

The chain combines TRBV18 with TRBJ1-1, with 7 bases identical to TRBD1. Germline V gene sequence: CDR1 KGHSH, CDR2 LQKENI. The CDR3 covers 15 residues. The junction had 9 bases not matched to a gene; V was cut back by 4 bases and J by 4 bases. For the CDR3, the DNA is TGTGCCAGCTCACTCGGGCAGGGGGTAGGCACTGAAGCTTTCTTT. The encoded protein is CASSLGQGVGTEAFF.

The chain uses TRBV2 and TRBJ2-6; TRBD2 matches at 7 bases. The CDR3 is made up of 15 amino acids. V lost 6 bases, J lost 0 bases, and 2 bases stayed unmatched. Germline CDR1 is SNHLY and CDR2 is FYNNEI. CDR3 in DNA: TGTGCCAGCAGGGGAGGGGACTCTGGGGCCAACGTCCTGACTTTC. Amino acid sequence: CASRGGDSGANVLTF.

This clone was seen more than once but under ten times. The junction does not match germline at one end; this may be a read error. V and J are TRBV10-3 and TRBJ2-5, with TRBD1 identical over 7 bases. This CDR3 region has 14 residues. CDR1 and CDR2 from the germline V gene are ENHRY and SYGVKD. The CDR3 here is CASSYRDSQETQYF. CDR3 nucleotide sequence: TGTGCCAGCAGTTACCGGGACAGCCAAGAGACCCAGTACTTC.

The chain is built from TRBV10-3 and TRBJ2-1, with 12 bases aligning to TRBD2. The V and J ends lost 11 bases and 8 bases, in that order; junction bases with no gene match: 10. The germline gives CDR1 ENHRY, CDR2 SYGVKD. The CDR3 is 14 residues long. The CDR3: CASATSGSLDEQFF. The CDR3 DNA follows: TGTGCCTCGGCGACTAGCGGGAGTTTGGATGAGCAGTTCTTC.

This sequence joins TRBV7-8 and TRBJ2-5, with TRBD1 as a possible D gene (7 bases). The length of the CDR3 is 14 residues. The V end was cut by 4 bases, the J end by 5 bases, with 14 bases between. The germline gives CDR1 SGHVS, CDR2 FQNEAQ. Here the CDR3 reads CASSSPAGGETQYF. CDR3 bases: TGTGCCAGCAGCTCCCCGGCAGGGGGGGAGACCCAGTACTTC.

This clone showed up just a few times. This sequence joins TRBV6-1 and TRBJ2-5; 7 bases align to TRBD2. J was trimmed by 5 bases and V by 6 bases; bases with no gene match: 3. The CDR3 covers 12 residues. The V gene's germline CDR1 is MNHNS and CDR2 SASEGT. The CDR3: CASSHGGETQYF. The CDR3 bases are TGTGCCAGCAGCCACGGGGGGGAGACCCAGTACTTC.

CDR3 loop: CASSPHPPGQGTAKNIQYF. The CDR3 DNA is TGTGCCAGCAGCCCCCACCCTCCGGGACAGGGTACGGCCAAAAACATTCAGTACTTC. V usage is TRBV9 and J usage is TRBJ2-4; 9 bases line up with TRBD1. Trimming cost V 4 bases and J 1 base; bases outside gene matches: 15. The CDR3 contains 19 residues. Per germline, CDR1 SGDLS and CDR2 YYNGEE.